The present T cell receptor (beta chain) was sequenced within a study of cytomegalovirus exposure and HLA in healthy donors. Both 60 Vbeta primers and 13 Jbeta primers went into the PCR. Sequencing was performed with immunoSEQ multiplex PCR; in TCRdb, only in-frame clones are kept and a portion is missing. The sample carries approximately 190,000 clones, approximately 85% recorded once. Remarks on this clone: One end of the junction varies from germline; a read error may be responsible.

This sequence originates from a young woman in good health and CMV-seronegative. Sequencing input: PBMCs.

CDR3 bases: TGTTCCAGCAGGACGGCGGGGACAGGGCTGTTCAATGAGCAGTTCTTC. Translated, it gives CSSRTAGTGLFNEQFF. This sequence joins TRBV27 and TRBJ2-1; TRBD1 aligns across 9 bases. The CDR3 covers 16 residues. Per germline, CDR1 MNHEY and CDR2 SMNVEV (reference sequence).